Sequencing of this TCR beta chain was carried out in a study of a mutant IDH1 vaccine in newly diagnosed glioma. Whole-study context: Vaccine dosing followed radiotherapy by 4-6 weeks, or accompanied temozolomide cycles. Treated patients were around 60% male, about 38% female, mean age approximately 42 years. Radiotherapy, temozolomide, or both had been given previously, and both were given to most.

Method: immunoSEQ multiplex PCR; TCRdb's copy keeps in-frame clones and lacks some. The sample yields tens of thousands of clones, 83% seen once. The time point denotes: week 47, end of study. It was 300 ug of mutant IDH1 20-mer peptide that made up each vaccine dose, given with topical imiquimod. Trimming removed 3 bases from V and 3 bases from J, with 12 bases in between. Germline-derived CDR1 and CDR2 are MNHNS and SASEGT. The CDR3 runs 14 residues. The study's findings and limits: Altogether, 93.3% of patients exhibited vaccine-induced immune responses.

A remark on this clone: Its antigen is undetermined.

The TCR was taken from a woman in her forties or fifties with glioma. The genes are TRBV6-1 and TRBJ2-7, with D unresolved. The sample here was PBMCs, taken from a glioma patient whose treatment included an IDH1 peptide vaccine. The CDR3 loop is CASSEAGELYEQYF. CDR3 nucleotide sequence: TGTGCCAGCAGTGAGGCAGGTGAACTCTACGAGCAGTACTTC.